Below are 26 T cell receptor beta chains sequenced from a single sample in a study of T cells after yellow fever vaccination. Via MiXCR, TCRdb re-called the 5' RACE reads, giving one row per CDR3 protein. The table has 500,000 to 550,000 distinct CDR3 sequences, less than 25% seen once; the top ten hold about a sixth. The sample consisted of PBMCs, taken approximately 22 days after the first yellow fever vaccination. The receptors were sampled from a man aged 18 to 35 who received the YFV17D yellow fever vaccine.

This clonotype was seen many times. The rearrangement uses TRBV12-3 or TRBV12-4 and TRBJ2-7; unclear D gene. This CDR3 region has 12 residues. V was trimmed by 6 bases and J by 3 bases, leaving 9 bases between them. CDR3 residues: CASSWASYEQYF. In nucleotides, the CDR3 is TGTGCCAGCAGCTGGGCAAGCTACGAGCAGTACTTC.

The gene calls are TRBV7-8 and TRBJ2-3; TRBD2 matches 9 bases. The CDR3 has 18 amino acids. The V segment lost 0 bases and the J segment 3 bases; nucleotides outside the gene matches: 10. Germline values: CDR1 SGHVS, CDR2 FQNEAQ. CDR3 DNA sequence: TGTGCCAGCAGCTTAGCGTTCTTGGTTAGCGGGGGAACAGATACGCAGTATTTT. Protein: CASSLAFLVSGGTDTQYF.

This clonotype was counted between two and nine times. The rearrangement uses TRBV7-9 and TRBJ1-1, with D possibly being TRBD1 (6 bases). Germline V gene sequence: CDR1 SEHNR, CDR2 FQNEAQ (reference sequence). The CDR3 runs 12 residues. Trimming removed 11 bases at V and 4 bases at J, with 14 bases between. CDR3 DNA: TGTGCCCCCGGGGGGGCGGGCACTGAAGCTTTCTTT. It codes for CAPGGAGTEAFF.

This chain uses TRBV12-3 or TRBV12-4 with TRBJ1-3; 10 nucleotides agree with TRBD1. Trimming at V came to 3 bases and at J to 16 bases, leaving 6 bases not matched to a gene. The CDR3 has 12 amino acids. CDR3 in amino acids: CASSFRQGAWYF. The CDR3 DNA follows: TGTGCCAGCAGTTTCAGACAGGGGGCTTGGTATTTT.

This clonotype was counted a few times. V gene TRBV27 combines with J gene TRBJ1-4; D unresolved. This CDR3 has 16 amino acids. Deletions cut 5 bases from V and 7 bases from J, with 20 bases between. Germline values: CDR1 MNHEY, CDR2 SMNVEV (reference sequence). In DNA, the CDR3 is TGTGCCAGCAGTCGGGAGGTTGGCACGTCCGGTGAAAAACTGTTTTTT. It encodes CASSREVGTSGEKLFF.

V and J are TRBV4-3 and TRBJ2-1; 7 positions agree with TRBD2. The CDR3 has 16 amino acids. V dropped 0 bases and J dropped 12; count of bases not matched to a gene: 14. CDR1 and CDR2 (germline): LGHNA, YSLEER. The CDR3 DNA is TGCGCCAGCAGCCAAGACGAGCGGGGTAATACATCGATGCAGTTCTTC. It is translated as CASSQDERGNTSMQFF.

Worth noting for this clonotype: Relative to the germline gene, one junction end is altered; a read error may explain this. This chain joins TRBV5-1 and TRBJ1-4; D is possibly TRBD1 (5 bases). The CDR3 has 14 residues. Germline values: CDR1 SGHRS, CDR2 YFSETQ. For the CDR3, the DNA is TGTGCCAGCAGGACCGGGACGGCTAATGAAAAACTGTTCTTT. It codes for CASRTGTANEKLFF.

This clonotype was detected only a few times. CDR3 in amino acids: CASSVEGSSTEAFF. DNA for the CDR3: TGTGCCAGCAGCGTGGAGGGCTCCAGCACTGAAGCTTTCTTT. The chain links TRBV9 to TRBJ1-1; D ambiguous. The CDR3 has 14 amino acids. Trimming removed 2 bases at V and 4 bases at J, with 12 bases between. Germline-derived CDR1 and CDR2 are SGDLS and YYNGEE.

This clonotype was seen only a few times. The chain has TRBV11-2 and TRBJ2-5; TRBD1 is a possible D gene (6 bases). The ends were cut back, 3 bases at V and 4 bases at J, with 15 bases in the middle. The CDR3 sequence is 15 residues long. Germline lookup yields CDR1 SGHAT and CDR2 FQNNGV. The CDR3 nucleotides read TGTGCCAGCAGCTTGGACAGCCTTTATGGAGAGACCCAGTACTTC. It translates to CASSLDSLYGETQYF.

This clonotype was detected a few times. The J gene is TRBJ1-2, the V gene TRBV9; D ambiguous. This CDR3 comprises 14 residues. Per the germline V gene, CDR1 is SGDLS and CDR2 is YYNGEE. Trimming shortened V by 6 bases and J by 0 bases, and 12 bases separated the two germline ends. CDR3 loop: CASTPVNSNYGYTF. Here the CDR3 DNA reads TGTGCCAGCACCCCAGTTAATTCTAACTATGGCTACACCTTC.

The chain links TRBV7-2 to TRBJ1-3, with D unclear. The germline V gene has CDR1 SGHTA and CDR2 FQGNSA. V was trimmed by 6 bases and J by 0 bases, leaving 12 bases between them. The CDR3 consists of 15 residues. The CDR3 bases are TGTGCCAGCAGGGTAGGGAGCAGCTCTGGAAACACCATATATTTT. This translates into CASRVGSSSGNTIYF.

The genes are TRBV7-2 and TRBJ1-2; D not certain. This CDR3 has 17 amino acids. CDR1 is SGHTA and CDR2 is FQGNSA in the germline V gene. V lost 0 bases and J lost 3, with 17 bases in between. The CDR3 DNA reads as TGTGCCAGCAGCTTAGCAGGAGACCGGATTACTGACTATGGCTACACCTTC. It is translated as CASSLAGDRITDYGYTF.

This clonotype was observed a handful of times. J is TRBJ2-6 and V is TRBV5-4, with TRBD1 identical over 10 bases. Germline loops: CDR1 SGHNT, CDR2 YYREEE (reference sequence). With V trimmed by 0 bases and J by 0 bases, 6 bases remained unmatched. The CDR3 consists of 19 residues. The CDR3 nucleotides are TGTGCCAGCAGCTTGGCCGGGACAGGGGTTTCCTCTGGGGCCAACGTCCTGACTTTC. Protein: CASSLAGTGVSSGANVLTF.

This clonotype was seen only a few times. This chain uses TRBV6-2 or TRBV6-3 with TRBJ2-2, with D unclear. The germline V gene encodes CDR1 MNHEY and CDR2 SVGEGT. The CDR3 contains 13 residues. Trimming took off 4 bases at V and 3 bases at J, with 6 bases between the two ends. CDR3 in amino acids: CASSSHYTGELFF. The CDR3 nucleotides read TGTGCCAGCAGTTCCCACTACACCGGGGAGCTGTTTTTT.

This clonotype was counted a few times. This sequence joins TRBV21-1 and TRBJ1-1; the D call in the table, TRBD1, was not verified against the DNA. TRBV21-1 is a known pseudogene. The CDR3 consists of 16 residues. The CDR3 DNA is TGTGCCAGCAGCCCCCTCAGACGAGTAGGGGGGACTGAAGCTTTCTTT. This gives the protein CASSPLRRVGGTEAFF.

This clonotype came up a few times. The V call is TRBV5-5, the J call TRBJ2-7, with D perhaps matching TRBD2 (7 bases). V gave up 8 bases and J gave up 2 bases, with 14 bases separating them. The germline CDR1 and CDR2 sequences are SGHKS and YYEKEE (reference sequence). The CDR3 has 13 amino acids. The CDR3 is CASMGGGAYEQYV. The CDR3 DNA follows: TGTGCCAGTATGGGAGGGGGAGCCTACGAGCAGTACGTC.

This chain links TRBV4-1 with TRBJ2-7, with 13 bases identical to TRBD2. The CDR3 has 16 residues. The V and J ends lost 1 base and 4 bases, in that order; junction bases with no gene match: 4. CDR1 and CDR2 (germline): MGHRA, YSYEKL. CDR3: CASSQGGTSGKYEQYF. The CDR3, as DNA: TGCGCCAGCAGCCAAGGGGGGACTAGCGGGAAGTACGAGCAGTACTTC.

The chain employs TRBV20-1 and TRBJ2-2; the D is unclear. The germline CDR1 and CDR2 sequences are DFQATT and SNEGSKA (reference sequence). V gave up 3 bases and J gave up 13 bases, with 21 bases separating them. This CDR3 comprises 14 residues. CDR3 DNA: TGCAGTGCTAGCCCCGCGAGCAGCTTTCGTGCGCTGTTTTTT. Translation gives CSASPASSFRALFF.

This clonotype was observed a handful of times. The rearrangement links TRBV11-2 to TRBJ1-5; D may be TRBD1 (5 bases). Trimming pared 4 bases from V and 9 bases from J, leaving 13 bases between. The CDR3 consists of 13 residues. Germline CDR1 SGHAT, CDR2 FQNNGV. Here the CDR3 DNA reads TGTGCCAGCAGCTACGACTGGGGGGGGCCCCAGCATTTT. It yields the protein CASSYDWGGPQHF.

In its sample, this clonotype was seen a few times. The chain uses TRBV4-1 and TRBJ2-3, with D tentatively TRBD1 (7 bases). The V end was cut by 4 bases, the J end by 0 bases, with 20 bases between. The CDR3 consists of 18 residues. Germline loops: CDR1 MGHRA, CDR2 YSYEKL. In DNA, the CDR3 is TGCGCCAGCAGCCGGACGGCGGGGACAGTACCTAGCACAGATACGCAGTATTTT. The encoded protein is CASSRTAGTVPSTDTQYF.

The rearrangement uses TRBV6-1 and TRBJ2-3; no reliable D call. The germline V and J ends were trimmed by 3 bases and 8 bases, with 15 bases remaining between them. This CDR3 is 14 amino acids long. CDR1 is MNHNS and CDR2 is SASEGT in the germline V gene. The CDR3, as DNA: TGTGCCAGCAGTGACGCCCCAATCCGACCTACGCAGTATTTT. Its translation: CASSDAPIRPTQYF.

The CDR3 DNA follows: TGTGCCAGCAGTCCCCGGAGACTAGTCGGACGGGAGACCCAGTACTTC. Encoded protein: CASSPRRLVGRETQYF. The chain recombines TRBV12-3 or TRBV12-4 with TRBJ2-5; D is possibly TRBD2 (6 bases). This CDR3 is 16 amino acids long. Trimming pared 5 bases from V and 5 bases from J, leaving 21 bases between.

This chain links TRBV18 with TRBJ2-2, with a weak D call TRBD2 (5 bases). Deletions cut 3 bases from V and 0 bases from J, with 14 bases between. Germline V gene data show CDR1 as KGHSH and CDR2 as LQKENI. The CDR3 covers 17 residues. CDR3 DNA sequence: TGTGCCAGCTCACCTCTGATGAGGGCACCGAACACCGGGGAGCTGTTTTTT. It translates to CASSPLMRAPNTGELFF.

The genes are TRBV9 and TRBJ1-2; TRBD1 matches 9 bases. Germline CDR1 is SGDLS and CDR2 is YYNGEE. The junction had 10 bases not matched to a gene; V was cut back by 4 bases and J by 6 bases. CDR3 length: 15 residues. The CDR3 nucleotides read TGTGCCAGCAGCCCCGGTGGGACAGGGAATAATGGCTACACCTTC. This translates into CASSPGGTGNNGYTF.

This clonotype was seen more than once but under ten times. The chain links TRBV6-1 to TRBJ2-7; D uncertain. CDR3 length: 15 amino acids. In germline, CDR1 is MNHNS, CDR2 SASEGT. Trimming took off 6 bases at V and 3 bases at J, with 18 bases between the two ends. Here the CDR3 DNA reads TGTGCCAGCAGCCCGGGTTCCACCCCTCTCTACGAGCAGTACGTC. Protein product: CASSPGSTPLYEQYV.

In its sample, this clonotype was seen many times. This chain links TRBV29-1 with TRBJ2-1, with no clear D. The CDR3 runs 13 residues. Germline lookup yields CDR1 SQVTM and CDR2 ANQGSEA. V was clipped by 3 bases and J by 0 bases, with 6 bases between them. The CDR3, as DNA: TGCAGCGTTGATCTGGTCTCCTACAATGAGCAGTTCTTC. It codes for CSVDLVSYNEQFF.